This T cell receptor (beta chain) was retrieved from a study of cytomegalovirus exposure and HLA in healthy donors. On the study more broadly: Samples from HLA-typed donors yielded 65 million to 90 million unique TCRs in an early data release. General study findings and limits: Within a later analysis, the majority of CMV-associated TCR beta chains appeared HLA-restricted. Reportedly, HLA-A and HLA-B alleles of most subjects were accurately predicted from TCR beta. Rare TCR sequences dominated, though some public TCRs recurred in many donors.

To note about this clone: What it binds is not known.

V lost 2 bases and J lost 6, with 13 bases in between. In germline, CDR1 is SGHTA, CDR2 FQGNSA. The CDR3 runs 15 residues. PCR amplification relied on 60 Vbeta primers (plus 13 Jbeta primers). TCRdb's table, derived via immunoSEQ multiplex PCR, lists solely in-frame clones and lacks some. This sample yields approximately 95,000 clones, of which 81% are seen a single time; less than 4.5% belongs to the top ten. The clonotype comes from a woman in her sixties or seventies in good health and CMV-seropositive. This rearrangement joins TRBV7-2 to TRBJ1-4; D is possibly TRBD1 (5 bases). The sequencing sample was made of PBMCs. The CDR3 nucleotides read TGTGCCAGCAGCTTAAGGGGTGGCGTTTATGAAAAACTGTTTTTT. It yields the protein CASSLRGGVYEKLFF.